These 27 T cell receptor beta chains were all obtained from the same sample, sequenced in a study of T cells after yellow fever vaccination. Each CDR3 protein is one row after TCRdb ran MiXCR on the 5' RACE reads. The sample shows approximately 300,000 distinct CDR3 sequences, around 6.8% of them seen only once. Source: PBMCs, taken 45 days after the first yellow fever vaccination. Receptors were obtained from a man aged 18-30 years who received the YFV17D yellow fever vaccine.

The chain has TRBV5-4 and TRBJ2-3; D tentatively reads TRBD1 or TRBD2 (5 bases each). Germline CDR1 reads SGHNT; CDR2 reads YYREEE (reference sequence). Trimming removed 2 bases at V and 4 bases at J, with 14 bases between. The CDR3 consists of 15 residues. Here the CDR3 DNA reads TGTGCCAGCAGCTTTCTGGGGGAAGTGGCAGATACGCAGTATTTT. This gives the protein CASSFLGEVADTQYF.

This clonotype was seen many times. This CDR3 reads CASSWGTGRTYNEQFF. CDR3 DNA sequence: TGTGCCAGCAGCTGGGGAACAGGGCGAACCTACAATGAGCAGTTCTTC. The gene calls are TRBV11-2 and TRBJ2-1; tentative D call: TRBD1 (6 bases). This CDR3 spans 16 amino acids. Germline V gives CDR1 SGHAT, CDR2 FQNNGV. The V gene lost 4 bases and the J gene lost 2 bases, with 15 bases spanning the gap. The full variable domain, with the rest looked up from reference TRBV11-2 and TRBJ2-1, is EAGVAQSPRYKIIEKRQSVAFWCNPISGHATLYWYQQILGQGPKLLIQFQNNGVVDDSQLPKDRFSAERLKGVDSTLKIQPAKLEDSAVYLCASSWGTGRTYNEQFFGPGTRLTVL.

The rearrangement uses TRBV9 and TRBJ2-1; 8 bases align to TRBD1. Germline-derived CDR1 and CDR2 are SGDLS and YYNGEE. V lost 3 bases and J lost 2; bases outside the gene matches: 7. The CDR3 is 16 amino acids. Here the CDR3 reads CASSATGEKAYNEQFF. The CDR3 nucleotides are TGTGCCAGCAGCGCGACAGGGGAAAAGGCCTACAATGAGCAGTTCTTC.

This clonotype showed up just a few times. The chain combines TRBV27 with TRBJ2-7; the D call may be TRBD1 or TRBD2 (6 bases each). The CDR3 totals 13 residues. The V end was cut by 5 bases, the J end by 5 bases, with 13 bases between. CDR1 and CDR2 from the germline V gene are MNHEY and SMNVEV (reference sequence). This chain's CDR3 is CASSAGGFNEQYF. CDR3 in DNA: TGTGCCAGCAGTGCCGGGGGCTTCAACGAGCAGTACTTC.

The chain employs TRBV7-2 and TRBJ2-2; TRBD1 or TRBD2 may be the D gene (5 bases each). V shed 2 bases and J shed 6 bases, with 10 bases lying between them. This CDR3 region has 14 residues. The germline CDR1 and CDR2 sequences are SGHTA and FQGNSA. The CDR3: CASSLNGGPGELFF. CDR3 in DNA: TGTGCCAGCAGCTTAAATGGGGGACCCGGGGAGCTGTTTTTT.

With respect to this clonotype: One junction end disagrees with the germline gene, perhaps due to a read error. The CDR3 DNA reads TGCTCCAGCAGCCCCCCTGGTAGGCGGTACCAAGAGACCCAGTACTTC. Its translation: CSSSPPGRRYQETQYF. The chain employs TRBV4-1 and TRBJ2-5; D gene unclear. Germline loops: CDR1 MGHRA, CDR2 YSYEKL. The CDR3 consists of 16 residues.

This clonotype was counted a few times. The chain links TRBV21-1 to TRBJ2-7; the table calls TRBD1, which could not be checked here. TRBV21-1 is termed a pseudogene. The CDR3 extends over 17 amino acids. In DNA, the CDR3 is TGTGCCAGCAGCTCTCGAAACCGGGACAGGGGTCACTACGAGCAGTACGTC. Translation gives CASSSRNRDRGHYEQYV.

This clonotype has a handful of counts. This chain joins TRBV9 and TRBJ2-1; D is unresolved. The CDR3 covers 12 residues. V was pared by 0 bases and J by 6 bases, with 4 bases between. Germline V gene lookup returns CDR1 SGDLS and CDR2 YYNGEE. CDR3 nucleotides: TGTGCCAGCAGCGTAGGTAGCAATGAGCAGTTCTTC. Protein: CASSVGSNEQFF.

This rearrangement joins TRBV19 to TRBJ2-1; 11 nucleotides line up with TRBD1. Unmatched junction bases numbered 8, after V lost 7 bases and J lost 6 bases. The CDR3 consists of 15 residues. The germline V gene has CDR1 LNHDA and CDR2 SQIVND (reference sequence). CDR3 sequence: CASNPDRGLVNEQFF. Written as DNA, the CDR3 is TGTGCCAGTAATCCGGACAGGGGGCTCGTCAATGAGCAGTTCTTC. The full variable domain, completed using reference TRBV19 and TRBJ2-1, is DGGITQSPKYLFRKEGQNVTLSCEQNLNHDAMYWYRQDPGQGLRLIYYSQIVNDFQKGDIAEGYSVSREKKESFPLTVTSAQKNPTAFYLCASNPDRGLVNEQFFGPGTRLTVL.

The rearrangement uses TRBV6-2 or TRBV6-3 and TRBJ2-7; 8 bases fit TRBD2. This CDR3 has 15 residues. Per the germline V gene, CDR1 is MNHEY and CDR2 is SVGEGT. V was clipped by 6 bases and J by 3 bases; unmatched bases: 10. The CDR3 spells CASRTGTRSFYEQYV. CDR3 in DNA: TGTGCCAGCAGGACCGGGACTAGATCTTTCTACGAGCAGTACGTC.

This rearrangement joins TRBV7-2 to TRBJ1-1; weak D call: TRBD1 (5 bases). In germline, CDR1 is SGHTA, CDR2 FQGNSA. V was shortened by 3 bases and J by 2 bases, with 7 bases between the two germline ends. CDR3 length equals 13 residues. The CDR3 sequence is CASSFWTNTEAFF. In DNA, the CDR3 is TGTGCCAGCAGCTTTTGGACAAACACTGAAGCTTTCTTT.

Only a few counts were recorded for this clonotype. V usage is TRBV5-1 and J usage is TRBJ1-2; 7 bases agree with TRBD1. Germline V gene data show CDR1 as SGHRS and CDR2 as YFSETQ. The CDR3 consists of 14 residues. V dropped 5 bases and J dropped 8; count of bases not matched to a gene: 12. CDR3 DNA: TGCGCCAGCAGACCCGACAGGGATGCTGCAGGCTACACCTTC. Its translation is CASRPDRDAAGYTF.

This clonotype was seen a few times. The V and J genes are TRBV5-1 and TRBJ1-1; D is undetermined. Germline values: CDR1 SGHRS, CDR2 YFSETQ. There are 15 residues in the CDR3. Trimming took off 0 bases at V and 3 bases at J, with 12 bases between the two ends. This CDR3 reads CASSLASGVDTEAFF. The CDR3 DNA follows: TGCGCCAGCAGCTTGGCCAGCGGGGTCGACACTGAAGCTTTCTTT.

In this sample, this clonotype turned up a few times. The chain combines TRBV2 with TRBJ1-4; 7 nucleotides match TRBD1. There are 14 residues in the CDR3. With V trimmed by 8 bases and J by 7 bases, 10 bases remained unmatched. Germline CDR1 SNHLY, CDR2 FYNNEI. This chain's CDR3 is CASRREGAFEKLFF. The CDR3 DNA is TGTGCCAGCCGGAGGGAGGGGGCGTTTGAAAAACTGTTTTTT.

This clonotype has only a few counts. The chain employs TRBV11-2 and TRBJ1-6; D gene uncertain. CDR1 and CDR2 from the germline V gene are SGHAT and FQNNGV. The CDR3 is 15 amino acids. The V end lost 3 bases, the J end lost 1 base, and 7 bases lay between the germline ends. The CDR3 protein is CASSFERSYNSPLHF. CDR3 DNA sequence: TGTGCCAGCAGCTTCGAACGGTCCTATAATTCACCCCTCCACTTT.

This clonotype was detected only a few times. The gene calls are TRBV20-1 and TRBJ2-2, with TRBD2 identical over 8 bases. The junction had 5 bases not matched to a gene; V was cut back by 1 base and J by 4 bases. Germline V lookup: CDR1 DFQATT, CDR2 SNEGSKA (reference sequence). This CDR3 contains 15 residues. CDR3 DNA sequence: TGCAGTGCTAGAGTATATCGGGGGGGCACCGGGGAGCTGTTTTTT. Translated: CSARVYRGGTGELFF.

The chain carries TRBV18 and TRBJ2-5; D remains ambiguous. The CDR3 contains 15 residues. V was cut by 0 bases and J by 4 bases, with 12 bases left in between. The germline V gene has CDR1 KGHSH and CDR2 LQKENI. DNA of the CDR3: TGTGCCAGCTCACCACCGGGTCTGGCTTTAGAGACCCAGTACTTC. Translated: CASSPPGLALETQYF.

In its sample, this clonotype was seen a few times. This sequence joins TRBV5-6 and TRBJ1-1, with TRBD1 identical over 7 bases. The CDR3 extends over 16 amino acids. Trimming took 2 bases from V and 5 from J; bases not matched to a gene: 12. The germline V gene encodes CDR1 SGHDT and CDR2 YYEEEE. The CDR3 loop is CASSLLIGGGWTEAFF. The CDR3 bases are TGTGCCAGCAGCTTATTAATAGGGGGCGGTTGGACTGAAGCTTTCTTT. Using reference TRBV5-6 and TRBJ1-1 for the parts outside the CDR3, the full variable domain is DAGVTQSPTHLIKTRGQQVTLRCSPKSGHDTVSWYQQALGQGPQFIFQYYEEEERQRGNFPDRFSGHQFPNYSSELNVNALLLGDSALYLCASSLLIGGGWTEAFFGQGTRLTVV.

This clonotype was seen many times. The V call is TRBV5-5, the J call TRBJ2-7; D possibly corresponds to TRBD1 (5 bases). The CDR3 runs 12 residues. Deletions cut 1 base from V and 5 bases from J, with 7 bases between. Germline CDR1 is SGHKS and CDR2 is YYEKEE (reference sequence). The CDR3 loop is CASSLMTDEQYV. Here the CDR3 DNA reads TGTGCCAGCAGCTTGATGACAGACGAGCAGTACGTC.

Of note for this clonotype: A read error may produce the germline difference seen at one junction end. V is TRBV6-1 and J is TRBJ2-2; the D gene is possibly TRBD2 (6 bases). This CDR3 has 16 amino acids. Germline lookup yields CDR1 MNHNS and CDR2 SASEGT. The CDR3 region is CASSDLAFLGTGVLFF. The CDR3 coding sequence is TGTGCCAGCAGTGACCTAGCGTTCTTAGGTACCGGGGTGCTGTTTTTT.

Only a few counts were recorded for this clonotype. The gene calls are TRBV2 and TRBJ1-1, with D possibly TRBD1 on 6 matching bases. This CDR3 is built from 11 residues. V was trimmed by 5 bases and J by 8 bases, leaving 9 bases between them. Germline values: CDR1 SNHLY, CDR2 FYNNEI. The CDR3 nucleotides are TGTGCCAGCAGTTACGACAGGGAAGCTTTCTTT. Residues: CASSYDREAFF.

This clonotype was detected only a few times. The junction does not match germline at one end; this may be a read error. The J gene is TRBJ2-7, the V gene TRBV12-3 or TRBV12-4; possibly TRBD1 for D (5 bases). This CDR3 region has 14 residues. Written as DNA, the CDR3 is TGTGCCAGCAGGCCCGGACACTACTCCTACGAGCATTACTTC. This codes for CASRPGHYSYEHYF.

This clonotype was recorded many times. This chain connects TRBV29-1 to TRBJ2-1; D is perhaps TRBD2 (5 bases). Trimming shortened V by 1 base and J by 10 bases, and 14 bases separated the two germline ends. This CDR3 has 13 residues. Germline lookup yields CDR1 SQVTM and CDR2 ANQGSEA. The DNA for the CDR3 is TGCAGCGTTGAAGCCGTGGCGGGCAGGGAGCAGTTCTTC. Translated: CSVEAVAGREQFF.

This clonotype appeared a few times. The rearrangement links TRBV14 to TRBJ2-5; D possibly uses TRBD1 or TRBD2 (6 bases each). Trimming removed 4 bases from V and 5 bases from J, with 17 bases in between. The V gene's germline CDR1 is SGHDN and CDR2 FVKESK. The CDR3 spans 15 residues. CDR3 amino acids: CASSLHRQAGETQYF. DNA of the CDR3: TGTGCCAGCAGCCTACATAGACAGGCGGGGGAGACCCAGTACTTC.

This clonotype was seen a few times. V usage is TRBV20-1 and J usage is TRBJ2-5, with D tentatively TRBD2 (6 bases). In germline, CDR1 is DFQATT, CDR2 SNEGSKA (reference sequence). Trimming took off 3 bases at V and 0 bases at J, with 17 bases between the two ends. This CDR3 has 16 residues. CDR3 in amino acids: CSASSLWGDHQETQYF. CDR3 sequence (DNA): TGCAGTGCTAGCTCTTTGTGGGGGGATCACCAAGAGACCCAGTACTTC.

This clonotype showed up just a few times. DNA for the CDR3: TGTGCCAGCAGCTTAGCTGGCGGGGGAAACAATGAGCAGTTCTTC. Translated: CASSLAGGGNNEQFF. The gene calls are TRBV7-2 and TRBJ2-1; 7 nucleotides align to TRBD2. J was trimmed by 5 bases and V by 0 bases; bases with no gene match: 4. Looked up from germline, CDR1 is SGHTA and CDR2 is FQGNSA. This CDR3 spans 15 amino acids.

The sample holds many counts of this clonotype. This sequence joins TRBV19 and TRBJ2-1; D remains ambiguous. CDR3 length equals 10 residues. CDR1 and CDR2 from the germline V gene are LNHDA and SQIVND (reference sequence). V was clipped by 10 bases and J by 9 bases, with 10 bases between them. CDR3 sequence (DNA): TGTGCCACCGCAGACGGTGAGCAGTTCTTC. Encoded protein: CATADGEQFF. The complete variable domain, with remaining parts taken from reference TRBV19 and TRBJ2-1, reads DGGITQSPKYLFRKEGQNVTLSCEQNLNHDAMYWYRQDPGQGLRLIYYSQIVNDFQKGDIAEGYSVSREKKESFPLTVTSAQKNPTAFYLCATADGEQFFGPGTRLTVL.